This is a list of T cell receptor beta chains from one sample in a study of blood T cell repertoires in COVID-19. Repertoires were generated with immunoSEQ multiplex PCR, while TCRdb's copy carries only in-frame clones and drops some. The data hold fewer than 200,000 clones, with roughly 87% observed a single time. Sequencing used peripheral blood. These receptors originate from a man aged 55 to 70 with active or convalescent COVID-19. Both conserved end residues are part of each CDR3. Each record gives: V gene, J gene, clone size, D gene, CDR3 protein, CDR3 DNA. A D gene is named only where the DNA matches it firmly. Clone size is given for some rows only: seen once, a few or many times, or a class if the clone is expanded.

V gene: TRBV20-1; J gene: TRBJ1-2; clone size: NA; D gene: NA; CDR3 protein: CSARDFDGCTF; CDR3 DNA: TGCAGTGCTAGAGATTTTGATGGCTGCACCTTC
V gene: TRBV4-2; J gene: TRBJ1-4; clone size: NA; D gene: NA; CDR3 protein: CASSPTGGLTNEKLFF; CDR3 DNA: TGTGCCAGCAGCCCGACAGGTGGTTTAACTAATGAAAAACTGTTTTTT
V gene: TRBV19; J gene: TRBJ1-5; clone size: NA; D gene: TRBD1; CDR3 protein: CASKWGQGLESNQPQHF; CDR3 DNA: TGTGCCAGTAAGTGGGGACAGGGTCTTGAGAGCAATCAGCCCCAGCATTTT
V gene: TRBV5-4; J gene: TRBJ1-1; clone size: NA; D gene: TRBD1; CDR3 protein: CASSLPWTGFNTEAFF; CDR3 DNA: TGTGCCAGCAGCCTCCCATGGACAGGTTTTAACACTGAAGCTTTCTTT
V gene: TRBV7-9; J gene: TRBJ2-1; clone size: NA; D gene: TRBD2; CDR3 protein: CASSLGGGARNEQFF; CDR3 DNA: TGTGCCAGCAGCTTAGGCGGGGGGGCCCGAAATGAGCAGTTCTTC
V gene: TRBV29-1; J gene: TRBJ1-2; clone size: NA; D gene: TRBD1; CDR3 protein: CSASDRIYGYTF; CDR3 DNA: TGCAGCGCCTCGGACAGGATCTATGGCTACACCTTC
V gene: TRBV7-3; J gene: TRBJ2-3; clone size: NA; D gene: NA; CDR3 protein: CASSLGGLLTDTQYF; CDR3 DNA: TGTGCCAGCAGCTTAGGGGGCCTACTCACAGATACGCAGTATTTT
V gene: TRBV10-2; J gene: TRBJ1-6; clone size: NA; D gene: NA; CDR3 protein: CASSSLTGGSPLHF; CDR3 DNA: TGCGCCAGCAGTAGCCTTACAGGCGGATCACCCCTCCACTTT
V gene: TRBV19; J gene: TRBJ1-5; clone size: NA; D gene: TRBD1; CDR3 protein: CASSPRTGSAAGVQPQHF; CDR3 DNA: TGTGCCAGTAGTCCCCGGACAGGGAGCGCGGCAGGGGTTCAGCCCCAGCATTTT
V gene: TRBV5-1; J gene: TRBJ2-5; clone size: NA; D gene: TRBD1; CDR3 protein: CASSLVPGQETQYF; CDR3 DNA: TGCGCCAGCAGCTTGGTTCCGGGACAGGAGACCCAGTACTTC
V gene: TRBV4-2; J gene: TRBJ2-1; clone size: once; D gene: NA; CDR3 protein: CASGGSSYNEQFF; CDR3 DNA: TGTGCCAGCGGGGGGAGCTCCTACAATGAGCAGTTCTTC
V gene: TRBV19; J gene: TRBJ1-5; clone size: NA; D gene: NA; CDR3 protein: CASSSARGNQPQHF; CDR3 DNA: TGTGCCAGTAGCTCTGCAAGAGGCAATCAGCCCCAGCATTTT
V gene: TRBV2; J gene: TRBJ1-1; clone size: once; D gene: NA; CDR3 protein: CASRHYQMNTEAFF; CDR3 DNA: TGTGCCAGCCGCCACTACCAAATGAACACTGAAGCTTTCTTT
V gene: TRBV30; J gene: TRBJ1-1; clone size: NA; D gene: TRBD1; CDR3 protein: CAWSRDRGVEAFF; CDR3 DNA: TGTGCCTGGAGCCGGGACAGGGGTGTCGAAGCTTTCTTT
V gene: TRBV9; J gene: TRBJ1-1; clone size: NA; D gene: TRBD1; CDR3 protein: CASSTRQGMNTEAFF; CDR3 DNA: TGTGCCAGCAGCACGCGACAGGGAATGAACACTGAAGCTTTCTTT
V gene: TRBV19; J gene: TRBJ1-4; clone size: NA; D gene: TRBD1; CDR3 protein: CASRADRANEKLFF; CDR3 DNA: TGTGCCAGTCGCGCCGACAGGGCTAATGAAAAACTGTTTTTT